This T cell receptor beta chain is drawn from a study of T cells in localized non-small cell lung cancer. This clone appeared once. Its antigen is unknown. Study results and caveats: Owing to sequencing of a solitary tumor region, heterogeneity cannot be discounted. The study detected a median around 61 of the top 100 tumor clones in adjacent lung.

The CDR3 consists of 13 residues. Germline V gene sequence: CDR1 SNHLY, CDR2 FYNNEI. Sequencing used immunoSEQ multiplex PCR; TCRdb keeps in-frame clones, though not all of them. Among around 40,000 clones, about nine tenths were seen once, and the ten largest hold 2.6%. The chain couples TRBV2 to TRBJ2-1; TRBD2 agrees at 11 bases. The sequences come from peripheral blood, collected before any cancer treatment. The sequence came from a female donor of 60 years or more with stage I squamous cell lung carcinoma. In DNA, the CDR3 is TGTGCGTCGGGACTAGCGGTAACAAATGAGCAGTTCTTC. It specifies CASGLAVTNEQFF. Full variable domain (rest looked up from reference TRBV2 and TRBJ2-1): EPEVTQTPSHQVTQMGQEVILRCVPISNHLYFYWYRQILGQKVEFLVSFYNNEISEKSEIFDDQFSVERPDGSNFTLKIRSTKLEDSAMYFCASGLAVTNEQFFGPGTRLTVL.